One sample yielded the 29 T cell receptor delta chains listed below, sequenced in a study of gamma-delta chains in newborns, infants, children. TCRdb re-analyzed the reads via CATT. Among roughly 4,200 delta-chain clones listed, about 15% were seen once. The sample was blood. These receptors were collected from a child who was a newborn, infant or young child, either healthy, febrile or measles-vaccinated (not recorded which).

This clone qualifies as large (0.1 to 1%). The sample holds other DNA sequences that translate to the same CDR3. V is TRDV2 and J is TRDJ1, with a possible D match to TRDD3 (6 bases). This CDR3 has 21 amino acids. Germline CDR1 and CDR2: GEAIGNYY and EKD. Trimming cost V 0 bases and J 0 bases, with 28 bases left between them. The CDR3: CACDTVKVGGPNPSYTDKLIF. The DNA of the CDR3 is TGTGCCTGTGACACCGTTAAGGTCGGGGGACCCAACCCCTCGTACACCGATAAACTCATCTTT.

Called V gene: TRDV2; the J gene was not called; the table gives TRDD3 as D, unverified against the DNA. The CDR3 extends over 18 amino acids. Germline loops: CDR1 GEAIGNYY, CDR2 EKD. The CDR3 region is CACDPRTGGYRDTDKIIF. CDR3 DNA sequence: TGTGCCTGTGACCCTCGTACTGGGGGATACAGGGACACCGATAAAATCATCTTT.

V is TRDV2 and J is TRDJ1; D is ambiguous. V was trimmed by 0 bases and J by 7 bases, leaving 23 bases between them. Germline CDR1 GEAIGNYY, CDR2 EKD. The CDR3 is made up of 17 amino acids. CDR3 DNA sequence: TGTGCCTGTGACACCGTGGTGGCTTTAGGTGCGCGTTCTAAACTCATCTTT. Residues: CACDTVVALGARSKLIF.

This clone was counted between two and nine times. A read error likely explains why the TCRdb protein, taken from a much larger clone, differs from this DNA's translation at residue 14; the protein shown is translated from the DNA. The CDR3 sequence is CACDTVLGAQALTTQLFF. The CDR3 DNA is TGTGCCTGTGACACCGTACTGGGGGCCCAAGCTTTGACAACACAACTCTTCTTT. The chain links TRDV2 to TRDJ2; TRDD3 aligns across 8 bases. CDR1 GEAIGNYY and CDR2 EKD come from the germline V gene. The CDR3 is made up of 18 amino acids.

Notes on this clone: This likely traces to a read error, being one base from a far larger clone. This chain uses TRDV2 with TRDJ1; D remains ambiguous. Per germline, CDR1 GEAIGNYY and CDR2 EKD. This CDR3 has 15 amino acids. DNA for the CDR3: TGTGCCCGTGACACCGTAGGGCTTCACACCGATAAACTCATCTTT. It encodes CARDTVGLHTDKLIF.

No J gene was assigned, while the V gene was called as TRDV2; the table's D call, TRDD3, was not checked against the DNA. CDR3 length equals 20 residues. CDR1 and CDR2 from the germline V gene are GEAIGNYY and EKD. CDR3 in DNA: TGTGCCTGTGACTGCCGACAACCGAGCCGGGGGATCAAGGACACCGATAAAATCATCTTT. Amino acids: CACDCRQPSRGIKDTDKIIF.

This clone was seen a handful of times. This sequence may be a read error, since a much larger clone differs from it by one base. This rearrangement joins TRDV2 to TRDJ3, with TRDD3 matching 11 bases. V lost 2 bases to trimming and J lost 0 bases; unmatched junction nucleotides: 2. Germline values: CDR1 GEAIGNYY, CDR2 EKD. The CDR3 contains 18 residues. The DNA for the CDR3 is TGTGCCTGTGACATACTGGGGGATAGCTCCTGGGACACCCGACAGATGTTTTTC. Its protein product is CACDILGDSSWDTRQMFF.

This clone appeared a few times. A much larger clone lies one base from this, so it may be a read error. The same CDR3 is also encoded by other DNA sequences in this sample. The chain combines TRDV2 with TRDJ1; TRDD3 matches at 10 bases. The CDR3 totals 20 residues. Germline assignment: CDR1 GEAIGNYY and CDR2 EKD. CDR3 in amino acids: CACDTLSVLGDSPATDKLIF. The CDR3 DNA reads as TGTGCCTGTGACACTCTGAGTGTACTGGGGGATTCCCCGGCCACCGACAAACTCATCTTT.

This clone was observed a few times. A much larger clone sits a single nucleotide away, making a read error possible. V gene TRDV2 combines with J gene TRDJ3, with 7 nucleotides matching TRDD3. V lost 3 bases to trimming and J lost 0 bases; unmatched junction nucleotides: 13. Germline V gene lookup returns CDR1 GEAIGNYY and CDR2 EKD. The CDR3 length is 20 residues. CDR3 bases: TGTGCCTGTGACTCCGTACTGGGGCCTACCCTCTCCTGGGACACCCGACAGATGTTTTTC. Its protein is CACDSVLGPTLSWDTRQMFF.

By share of the sample, this clone is medium-sized. This sample also contains other DNA sequences that code for the same CDR3. The rearrangement joins TRDV1 to TRDJ1, with D possibly matching TRDD3 (7 bases). The CDR3 covers 18 residues. The V end lost 1 base, the J end lost 3 bases, and 21 bases lay between the germline ends. CDR1 is TSWWSYY, CDR2 QGS, per germline. CDR3 nucleotide sequence: TGTGCTCTTGGGGAACCCGTCCTACTGGGGAAACACCCCGATAAACTCATCTTT. It translates to CALGEPVLLGKHPDKLIF.

This clone was observed a few times. TCRdb lists the protein of a much larger clone for this DNA, which differs at residue 14, so this is likely a read error; the protein given here is translated from the DNA itself. The CDR3 nucleotides are TGTGCCTGTGACGACCTACTGGGGGATATGAATAAACTCACCTTT. It translates to CACDDLLGDMNKLTF. The V call is TRDV2, the J call TRDJ1, with 11 bases that match TRDD3. The CDR3 runs to 15 residues. Germline values: CDR1 GEAIGNYY, CDR2 EKD.

In this sample, this clone turned up a few times. Sequence at one end of the junction differs from germline and may be a read error. The chain combines TRDV2 with TRDJ2; 8 bases align to TRDD3. Germline V gene data show CDR1 as GEAIGNYY and CDR2 as EKD. The CDR3 spans 19 residues. CDR3 coding DNA: TGTGCCCGTGACACCGTCATCCGTACTGGGGGTCCTTCGACAGCACAACTCTTCTTT. The encoded protein is CARDTVIRTGGPSTAQLFF.

In its sample, this clone was seen a few times. The mismatch at residue 3 between this DNA's translation and the TCRdb protein of a much larger clone likely reflects a read error; the protein shown is translated from the DNA. The V and J genes are TRDV2 and TRDJ1; tentatively, D is TRDD3 (6 bases). The CDR3 contains 16 residues. Germline V gene data show CDR1 as GEAIGNYY and CDR2 as EKD. In DNA form, the CDR3 reads TGTGCCTATGACAACGTGGGGGTCCCGTACACCGATAAACTCATCTTT. It specifies CAYDNVGVPYTDKLIF.

Only a few counts were recorded for this clone. This chain connects TRDV2 to TRDJ1; possible D gene TRDD3, 5 bases. Germline CDR1 GEAIGNYY, CDR2 EKD. CDR3 length: 15 residues. Trimming pared 3 bases from V and 0 bases from J, leaving 13 bases between. CDR3 protein: CACDPAGVHTDKLIF. CDR3 nucleotide sequence: TGTGCCTGTGACCCGGCGGGGGTCCACACCGATAAACTCATCTTT.

Concerning this clone itself: The junction shows a germline mismatch at one end, possibly a read error. The rearrangement links TRDV2 to TRDJ2; a possible D gene is TRDD3 (6 bases). The CDR3 sequence is 15 residues long. Germline CDR1 GEAIGNYY, CDR2 EKD. CDR3 amino acids: CACDTLGDLTAKLFF. The CDR3 DNA reads as TGTGCCTGTGACACTCTAGGGGATTTGACAGCAAAACTCTTCTTT.

This clone was found a few times. This may arise from a read error, as a much more abundant clone is one base away. This specimen includes other DNA sequences encoding the same CDR3. The genes are TRDV2 and TRDJ3; 13 bases map to TRDD3. The CDR3 is 19 residues long. In germline, CDR1 is GEAIGNYY, CDR2 EKD. Losses at the gene ends were 7 bases for V and 2 bases for J; bases not matched to a gene: 10. CDR3 sequence: CACDVLGDTRTWDTRQMFF. DNA of the CDR3: TGTGCCTGCGACGTACTGGGGGATACGCGAACCTGGGACACCCGACAGATGTTTTTC.

This clone has a handful of counts. The chain employs TRDV2 and TRDJ1; 13 bases fit TRDD3. Trimming took 4 bases from V and 4 from J; bases not matched to a gene: 8. The CDR3 runs to 16 residues. In germline, CDR1 is GEAIGNYY, CDR2 EKD. CDR3 sequence reads: CACDPILGDTRDKLIF. The CDR3, as DNA: TGTGCCTGTGATCCCATACTGGGGGATACGCGCGATAAACTCATCTTT.

With respect to this clone: This may stem from a read error, because a much larger clone lies one nucleotide away. This sample includes further DNA sequences coding for the same CDR3. CDR3 DNA sequence: TGTGCCTGTGACGTACTGGGGGATACGCGCCCGACGTACACCGACAAACTCATCTTT. As protein: CACDVLGDTRPTYTDKLIF. The chain is built from TRDV2 and TRDJ1, with 13 bases fitting TRDD3. The CDR3 extends over 19 amino acids. Germline V gene lookup returns CDR1 GEAIGNYY and CDR2 EKD.

About this clone: A much larger clone is a single base away; this may be a read error. In the same sample, other DNA sequences code for this CDR3. This chain connects TRDV2 to TRDJ3; D gene uncertain. The V gene's germline CDR1 is GEAIGNYY and CDR2 EKD. The CDR3 is made up of 18 amino acids. Trimming stripped 1 base from V and 0 bases from J, with 12 bases between. CDR3 nucleotides: TGTGCCTGTGACACGGCAGTGAGGAGCTCCTGGGACACCCGACAGATGTTTTTC. This sequence encodes CACDTAVRSSWDTRQMFF.

Points on this clone: A single base separates this from a much larger clone, so it may be a read error. The same CDR3 arises from other DNA sequences in this sample as well. This chain connects TRDV2 to TRDJ3; 7 bases map to TRDD3. Germline assignment: CDR1 GEAIGNYY and CDR2 EKD. The CDR3 sequence is 18 residues long. J gave up 4 bases and V 0 bases, and 8 bases lay outside the gene matches. The CDR3 spells CACDTAGIYGWDTRQMFF. The DNA for the CDR3 is TGTGCCTGTGACACCGCGGGGATATACGGTTGGGACACCCGACAGATGTTTTTC.

This clone was observed a handful of times. This sequence is one base from a far larger clone and is likely a read error. V usage is TRDV2 and J usage is TRDJ1, with 13 bases that match TRDD3. CDR1 is GEAIGNYY and CDR2 is EKD in the germline V gene. The CDR3 runs to 18 residues. J was trimmed by 5 bases and V by 5 bases; bases with no gene match: 16. The chain's CDR3 is CACGFILGDTRRGDKLIF. The DNA of the CDR3 is TGTGCCTGTGGCTTCATACTGGGGGATACGCGAAGAGGAGATAAACTCATCTTT.

With respect to this clone: It may be a read error: a sequence one base away is much more abundant. The sample holds other DNA sequences that translate to the same CDR3. This sequence joins TRDV1 and TRDJ1, with TRDD3 matching 8 bases. This CDR3 has 19 amino acids. The germline gives CDR1 TSWWSYY, CDR2 QGS. The CDR3 DNA reads TGTGCTCTTGGAGAACTTACCCCTACGTCTGGGGGAGACACCGATAAACTCATCTTT. Translation gives CALGELTPTSGGDTDKLIF.

The J gene is TRDJ1, the V gene TRDV1; D uncertain. Because TCRdb records no J gene, it was assigned here through a match of the DNA to germline. Germline-derived CDR1 and CDR2 are TSWWSYY and QGS. CDR3 length: 14 residues. Trimming pared 4 bases from V and 4 bases from J, leaving 13 bases between. The CDR3 DNA reads as TGTGCTCTTGGGGCTGCCCCCAGGTTCGATAAACTCATCTTT. As protein: CALGAAPRFDKLIF.

This clone occurred a few times. This DNA's translation and the protein TCRdb lists, from a much larger clone, do not match at residue 3, likely due to a read error; the protein shown is translated from the DNA. This chain joins TRDV1 and TRDJ1; D is possibly TRDD3 (5 bases). Germline V CDR1 and CDR2: TSWWSYY, QGS. The length of the CDR3 is 15 residues. The CDR3 nucleotides read TGTGCTATTGGGGACCCTCGGCCCATGGTTTTTAAACTCATCTTT. It yields the protein CAIGDPRPMVFKLIF.

This clone was seen a handful of times. The TCRdb protein, from a much larger clone, departs from this DNA's translation at residue 12, likely by read error; the protein shown derives from the DNA. The chain carries TRDV2 and TRDJ1, with D perhaps matching TRDD3 (5 bases). Germline loops: CDR1 GEAIGNYY, CDR2 EKD. This CDR3 region has 17 residues. The germline V and J ends were trimmed by 3 bases and 3 bases, with 22 bases remaining between them. The CDR3 protein is CACDPVGLGEYADKLIF. In DNA, the CDR3 is TGTGCCTGTGACCCCGTGGGCCTTGGGGAGTACGCCGATAAACTCATCTTT.

This clone is medium-sized. The J gene is TRDJ1, the V gene TRAV29/DV5; 11 bases are shared with TRDD3. The CDR3 is 16 residues long. Germline CDR1 and CDR2: NSMFDY and ISSIKDK. After removal of 5 bases from V and 4 bases from J, the junction contained 13 bases not matched to a gene. Written as DNA, the CDR3 is TGTGCAGCGTACTTGGGGGATACGGTGGTGATCGATAAACTCATCTTT. Its protein is CAAYLGDTVVIDKLIF.

The chain carries TRDV2 and TRDJ1; D may be TRDD3 (5 bases). TCRdb supplies no J gene; here it was assigned by aligning the nucleotide sequence to germline. The CDR3 totals 16 residues. V lost 0 bases to trimming and J lost 4 bases, with 17 bases between them. Germline V gene lookup returns CDR1 GEAIGNYY and CDR2 EKD. The CDR3 DNA sequence: TGTGCCTGTGACACCGTGGCGGGGGCCAAGGGCGATAAACTCATCTTT. This sequence encodes CACDTVAGAKGDKLIF.

Concerning this clone: One base separates it from a far larger clone, so it is likely a read error. Other DNA sequences in this specimen translate into the identical CDR3. The J gene is TRDJ1, the V gene TRDV2; 13 bases line up with TRDD3. J lost 5 bases, V lost 3 bases, and 14 bases had no gene match. The germline V gene encodes CDR1 GEAIGNYY and CDR2 EKD. The CDR3 is 18 amino acids. The CDR3: CACDFILGDTRRGDKLIF. DNA of the CDR3: TGTGCCTGTGACTTCATACTGGGGGATACGCGTAGAGGAGATAAACTCATCTTT.

The V gene is TRDV2, but the J gene lacks a call; no check of the table's D call, TRDD3, against the DNA was made. The CDR3 runs to 18 residues. The germline CDR1 and CDR2 sequences are GEAIGNYY and EKD. CDR3 DNA: TGTGCCTGTGATGAGGGAGGTGGGGGAGACTCGGACACCGATAAAATCATCTTT. Translated: CACDEGGGGDSDTDKIIF.